This T cell receptor (beta chain) was profiled in a study of identical twins. Findings and caveats of the study: Among out-of-frame alpha sequences shared by twins, low generation probability occurred in excess.

The V end lost 7 bases, the J end lost 6 bases, and 11 bases lay between the germline ends. The CDR3 sequence is 12 residues long. CDR1 SEHNR and CDR2 FQNEAQ come from the germline V gene (reference sequence). Via MiXCR, TCRdb re-called the 5' RACE reads, giving one row per CDR3 protein. The table records roughly 720,000 distinct CDR3 sequences, roughly 18% of them present only once. There are a few counts of this clonotype. The target antigen is unknown. This sample also belongs to another study, concerning T cells expressing NK-cell markers. That source adds: TCR beta repertoires came from sorted CD3+CD56+NKG2C+, CD3+CD56+NKG2C- and CD3+CD56-NKG2C+ T cells.

The sequencing sample was made of PBMCs. This TCR derives from a woman aged 18-35 years in good health. The chain is built from TRBV7-9 and TRBJ2-3; tentative D call: TRBD1 (6 bases). The DNA of the CDR3 is TGTGCCAGCATCGAAACAGGGGATACGCAGTATTTT. Amino acids: CASIETGDTQYF.